This is a list of T cell receptor beta chains from one sample in a study of shared clonotypes between healthy human individuals. The table came from immunoSEQ multiplex PCR; TCRdb's copy has only in-frame clones and leaves some out. The data contain 1.5 million to 2.5 million clones, over 85% of them singletons. Sequencing used naive CD8+ T cells sorted from blood. All receptors come from a man in his late teens or twenties in good health. Both conserved end residues are part of each CDR3. The D gene is left open where the match is weak. Clone size is shown for a subset of rows, as once, few, many or a class of expanded clone.

j_gene: TRBJ2-7; d_gene: NA; abundance: NA; v_gene: TRBV27; CDR3aa: CASSLGGHEQYF; CDR3nt: TGTGCCAGCAGTTTAGGGGGCCACGAGCAGTACTTC
j_gene: TRBJ2-1; d_gene: NA; abundance: NA; v_gene: TRBV13; CDR3aa: CASSPGDEQFF; CDR3nt: TGTGCCAGCAGCCCTGGCGATGAGCAGTTCTTC
j_gene: TRBJ2-7; d_gene: NA; abundance: NA; v_gene: TRBV6-6; CDR3aa: CASSTPEGPYEQYF; CDR3nt: TGTGCCAGCAGTACTCCGGAGGGGCCCTACGAGCAGTACTTC
j_gene: TRBJ2-7; d_gene: TRBD2; abundance: NA; v_gene: TRBV4-3; CDR3aa: CASSLGLAGHEQYF; CDR3nt: TGCGCCAGCAGCCTGGGACTAGCGGGACACGAGCAGTACTTC
j_gene: TRBJ1-5; d_gene: NA; abundance: NA; v_gene: TRBV7-9; CDR3aa: CASSLGVTGPQHF; CDR3nt: TGTGCCAGCAGCTTAGGGGTGACAGGTCCACAGCATTTT
j_gene: TRBJ1-4; d_gene: NA; abundance: NA; v_gene: TRBV2; CDR3aa: CASSEVRQGSEKLFF; CDR3nt: TGTGCCAGCAGTGAAGTTAGGCAGGGGTCCGAAAAACTGTTTTTT
j_gene: TRBJ2-3; d_gene: TRBD2; abundance: NA; v_gene: TRBV27; CDR3aa: CASSLMPGGGSTDTQYF; CDR3nt: TGTGCCAGCAGTCTTATGCCGGGCGGGGGAAGCACAGATACGCAGTATTTT
j_gene: TRBJ2-7; d_gene: NA; abundance: NA; v_gene: TRBV15; CDR3aa: CATSSGGNIYEQYF; CDR3nt: TGTGCCACCAGCAGCGGCGGCAACATCTACGAGCAGTACTTC
j_gene: TRBJ2-7; d_gene: NA; abundance: NA; v_gene: TRBV28; CDR3aa: CASSLEGRSHEQYF; CDR3nt: TGTGCCAGCAGTTTAGAGGGAAGGTCACACGAGCAGTACTTC
j_gene: TRBJ2-3; d_gene: TRBD2; abundance: NA; v_gene: TRBV5-4; CDR3aa: CASSLAVLAGGGDTQYF; CDR3nt: TGTGCCAGCAGCTTGGCGGTGCTAGCGGGGGGAGGAGATACGCAGTATTTT
j_gene: TRBJ2-7; d_gene: NA; abundance: NA; v_gene: TRBV27; CDR3aa: CASRFGGSVYEQYF; CDR3nt: TGTGCCAGCAGGTTTGGAGGGTCCGTGTACGAGCAGTACTTC
j_gene: TRBJ1-2; d_gene: NA; abundance: NA; v_gene: TRBV6-5; CDR3aa: CASSTDYYYGYTF; CDR3nt: TGTGCCAGCAGTACGGATTACTACTATGGCTACACCTTC
j_gene: TRBJ2-7; d_gene: NA; abundance: NA; v_gene: TRBV6-5; CDR3aa: CASHPQNSYEQYF; CDR3nt: TGTGCCAGCCATCCACAGAATTCCTACGAGCAGTACTTC
j_gene: TRBJ2-7; d_gene: TRBD1; abundance: NA; v_gene: TRBV5-1; CDR3aa: CASSPARSGQGDYEQYF; CDR3nt: TGCGCCAGCAGCCCGGCGCGTTCGGGACAGGGGGACTACGAGCAGTACTTC
j_gene: TRBJ2-5; d_gene: NA; abundance: NA; v_gene: TRBV16; CDR3aa: CASSQMYLGEETQYF; CDR3nt: TGTGCCAGCAGCCAAATGTATTTAGGGGAAGAGACCCAGTACTTC
j_gene: TRBJ2-2; d_gene: TRBD2; abundance: once; v_gene: TRBV9; CDR3aa: CASSSRTSGNTGELFF; CDR3nt: TGTGCCAGCAGCTCCCGGACTAGCGGAAACACCGGGGAGCTGTTTTTT
j_gene: TRBJ1-1; d_gene: NA; abundance: NA; v_gene: TRBV2; CDR3aa: CASSVGDTEAFF; CDR3nt: TGTGCCAGCAGTGTTGGTGACACTGAAGCTTTCTTT
j_gene: TRBJ2-1; d_gene: TRBD2; abundance: NA; v_gene: TRBV14; CDR3aa: CASSQEGEGPNEQFF; CDR3nt: TGTGCCAGCAGCCAAGAGGGGGAGGGCCCCAATGAGCAGTTCTTC
j_gene: TRBJ2-5; d_gene: NA; abundance: NA; v_gene: TRBV6-5; CDR3aa: CASSTDREGETQYF; CDR3nt: TGTGCCAGCAGTACGGACAGGGAGGGTGAGACCCAGTACTTC
j_gene: TRBJ1-6; d_gene: NA; abundance: NA; v_gene: TRBV19; CDR3aa: CASSIDTDYNSPLHF; CDR3nt: TGTGCCAGTAGTATAGATACAGACTATAATTCACCCCTCCACTTT
j_gene: TRBJ2-3; d_gene: TRBD2; abundance: NA; v_gene: TRBV5-6; CDR3aa: CASSQTSGGSTDTQYF; CDR3nt: TGTGCCAGCAGCCAAACTAGCGGGGGTAGCACAGATACGCAGTATTTT
j_gene: TRBJ1-6; d_gene: NA; abundance: NA; v_gene: TRBV14; CDR3aa: CASSQEGMGSPLHF; CDR3nt: TGTGCCAGCAGCCAAGAAGGGATGGGTTCACCCCTCCACTTT
j_gene: TRBJ2-5; d_gene: TRBD1; abundance: NA; v_gene: TRBV28; CDR3aa: CASSPGQAQETQYF; CDR3nt: TGTGCCAGCAGTCCGGGACAGGCACAGGAGACCCAGTACTTC
j_gene: TRBJ1-1; d_gene: NA; abundance: few; v_gene: TRBV2; CDR3aa: CATLGPNTEAFF; CDR3nt: TGTGCCACCTTGGGCCCGAACACTGAAGCTTTCTTT
j_gene: TRBJ2-5; d_gene: NA; abundance: once; v_gene: TRBV7-9; CDR3aa: CASSLALGSQGMETQYF; CDR3nt: TGTGCCAGCAGCTTAGCGCTGGGCAGCCAGGGCATGGAGACCCAGTACTTC
j_gene: TRBJ2-5; d_gene: NA; abundance: NA; v_gene: TRBV27; CDR3aa: CASGETQYF; CDR3nt: TGTGCCAGCGGAGAGACCCAGTACTTC
j_gene: TRBJ2-7; d_gene: NA; abundance: once; v_gene: TRBV4-3; CDR3aa: CASSQDGSSPYEQYF; CDR3nt: TGCGCCAGCAGCCAAGACGGTAGCTCCCCCTACGAGCAGTACTTC
j_gene: TRBJ2-1; d_gene: NA; abundance: NA; v_gene: TRBV9; CDR3aa: CASDLGLGVYNEQFF; CDR3nt: TGTGCCAGCGATCTTGGGTTAGGCGTCTACAATGAGCAGTTCTTC
j_gene: TRBJ2-6; d_gene: NA; abundance: NA; v_gene: TRBV7-9; CDR3aa: CASSKTTGSGANVLTF; CDR3nt: TGTGCCAGCAGCAAGACGACAGGCTCTGGGGCCAACGTCCTGACTTTC
j_gene: TRBJ2-1; d_gene: NA; abundance: NA; v_gene: TRBV6-6; CDR3aa: CASSYGTLSYNEQFF; CDR3nt: TGTGCCAGCAGTTACGGCACTCTCTCCTACAATGAGCAGTTCTTC
j_gene: TRBJ2-3; d_gene: NA; abundance: NA; v_gene: TRBV2; CDR3aa: CASSSVLGNTDTQYF; CDR3nt: TGTGCCAGCAGCTCCGTTTTGGGTAACACAGATACGCAGTATTTT
j_gene: TRBJ2-1; d_gene: NA; abundance: NA; v_gene: TRBV5-6; CDR3aa: CASSLEGPTSYNEQFF; CDR3nt: TGTGCCAGCAGCTTGGAGGGGCCTACCTCCTACAATGAGCAGTTCTTC
j_gene: TRBJ2-1; d_gene: NA; abundance: once; v_gene: TRBV4-1; CDR3aa: CASSQDHGGTYNEQFF; CDR3nt: TGCGCCAGCAGCCAAGATCACGGCGGGACATACAATGAGCAGTTCTTC
j_gene: TRBJ2-7; d_gene: TRBD2; abundance: once; v_gene: TRBV5-4; CDR3aa: CASSLAASGPYEQYF; CDR3nt: TGTGCCAGCAGCTTGGCCGCTAGCGGACCCTACGAGCAGTACTTC
j_gene: TRBJ2-1; d_gene: NA; abundance: NA; v_gene: TRBV9; CDR3aa: CASSPENSYNEQFF; CDR3nt: TGTGCCAGCAGCCCGGAGAACTCCTACAATGAGCAGTTCTTC
j_gene: TRBJ2-7; d_gene: TRBD2; abundance: NA; v_gene: TRBV4-3; CDR3aa: CASSQSLPDREGLHEQYF; CDR3nt: TGCGCCAGCAGCCAATCCCTACCGGACCGGGAGGGCCTCCACGAGCAGTACTTC
j_gene: TRBJ2-1; d_gene: NA; abundance: NA; v_gene: TRBV11-2; CDR3aa: CASSLISLSSYNEQFF; CDR3nt: TGTGCCAGCAGCTTAATTAGCTTGAGCTCCTACAATGAGCAGTTCTTC
j_gene: TRBJ1-2; d_gene: NA; abundance: NA; v_gene: TRBV11-3; CDR3aa: CASSLVWPALLGYGYTF; CDR3nt: TGTGCCAGCAGCTTAGTGTGGCCAGCCCTACTAGGCTATGGCTACACCTTC
j_gene: TRBJ2-1; d_gene: TRBD2; abundance: NA; v_gene: TRBV7-8; CDR3aa: CASRGTSGLHNEQFF; CDR3nt: TGTGCCAGCAGGGGGACTAGCGGCCTGCACAATGAGCAGTTCTTC
j_gene: TRBJ1-1; d_gene: NA; abundance: few; v_gene: TRBV6-5; CDR3aa: CASSYAGTEAFF; CDR3nt: TGTGCCAGCAGTTACGCGGGAACTGAAGCTTTCTTT
j_gene: TRBJ2-1; d_gene: NA; abundance: NA; v_gene: TRBV5-8; CDR3aa: CASSLVGRYNEQFF; CDR3nt: TGTGCCAGCAGCTTAGTTGGCCGATACAATGAGCAGTTCTTC
j_gene: TRBJ2-7; d_gene: TRBD1; abundance: once; v_gene: TRBV19; CDR3aa: CASSVQGVGYEQYF; CDR3nt: TGTGCCAGTAGTGTGCAGGGGGTAGGCTACGAGCAGTACTTC
j_gene: TRBJ2-3; d_gene: NA; abundance: once; v_gene: TRBV19; CDR3aa: CASSPDLEQQPSTDTQYF; CDR3nt: TGTGCCAGTAGCCCAGATCTAGAACAGCAGCCTAGCACAGATACGCAGTATTTT
j_gene: TRBJ2-2; d_gene: NA; abundance: NA; v_gene: TRBV10-2; CDR3aa: CASSDSAAGTGELFF; CDR3nt: TGCGCCAGCAGTGATTCCGCAGCGGGCACCGGGGAGCTGTTTTTT
j_gene: TRBJ1-2; d_gene: TRBD1; abundance: NA; v_gene: TRBV9; CDR3aa: CASSASGTGKDGYTF; CDR3nt: TGTGCCAGCAGCGCCTCCGGGACAGGGAAGGATGGCTACACCTTC
j_gene: TRBJ2-7; d_gene: NA; abundance: NA; v_gene: TRBV7-2; CDR3aa: CASSPKLGSLTYEQYF; CDR3nt: TGTGCCAGCAGCCCAAAACTCGGGTCTCTTACCTACGAGCAGTACTTC
j_gene: TRBJ2-3; d_gene: TRBD2; abundance: NA; v_gene: TRBV7-2; CDR3aa: CASSSNIAGGEAYTQYF; CDR3nt: TGTGCCAGCAGCTCTAATATAGCGGGAGGGGAGGCGTATACGCAGTATTTT
j_gene: TRBJ2-2; d_gene: NA; abundance: NA; v_gene: TRBV5-6; CDR3aa: CASSLGETYRTGELFF; CDR3nt: TGTGCCAGCAGCTTGGGTGAGACATACCGGACCGGGGAGCTGTTTTTT
j_gene: TRBJ2-1; d_gene: TRBD2; abundance: NA; v_gene: TRBV11-2; CDR3aa: CASSLVAGAVNEQFF; CDR3nt: TGTGCCAGCAGCTTAGTCGCGGGAGCGGTGAATGAGCAGTTCTTC
j_gene: TRBJ2-7; d_gene: NA; abundance: NA; v_gene: TRBV7-9; CDR3aa: CASSSPQAYEQYF; CDR3nt: TGTGCCAGCAGCTCCCCCCAGGCCTACGAGCAGTACTTC
j_gene: TRBJ2-5; d_gene: NA; abundance: NA; v_gene: TRBV29-1; CDR3aa: CSVELGQAPRETQYF; CDR3nt: TGCAGCGTTGAGTTGGGACAAGCCCCGCGAGAGACCCAGTACTTC
j_gene: TRBJ1-5; d_gene: TRBD1; abundance: NA; v_gene: TRBV27; CDR3aa: CASRGQGSNQPQHF; CDR3nt: TGTGCCAGCAGAGGACAGGGAAGCAATCAGCCCCAGCATTTT
j_gene: TRBJ2-3; d_gene: TRBD1; abundance: NA; v_gene: TRBV9; CDR3aa: CASSPLLGQGLIDTQYF; CDR3nt: TGTGCCAGCAGCCCACTCCTGGGACAGGGGTTGATCGATACGCAGTATTTT
j_gene: TRBJ1-2; d_gene: NA; abundance: NA; v_gene: TRBV30; CDR3aa: CAWGLPLTGYYGYTF; CDR3nt: TGTGCCTGGGGGTTACCCCTAACAGGATACTATGGCTACACCTTC
j_gene: TRBJ2-3; d_gene: NA; abundance: NA; v_gene: TRBV2; CDR3aa: CASPGGDTSLGDTQYF; CDR3nt: TGTGCCAGCCCAGGGGGGGACACATCCCTTGGGGATACGCAGTATTTT
j_gene: TRBJ1-4; d_gene: NA; abundance: NA; v_gene: TRBV30; CDR3aa: CAWSPARGTGEKLFF; CDR3nt: TGTGCCTGGAGCCCCGCCCGGGGGACCGGGGAAAAACTGTTTTTT
j_gene: TRBJ1-1; d_gene: NA; abundance: NA; v_gene: TRBV29-1; CDR3aa: CSALGKESGQTNTEAFF; CDR3nt: TGCAGCGCCCTAGGGAAGGAATCGGGACAAACGAACACTGAAGCTTTCTTT
j_gene: TRBJ2-7; d_gene: NA; abundance: NA; v_gene: TRBV5-8; CDR3aa: CASSLAQGVKHEQYF; CDR3nt: TGTGCCAGCAGCTTGGCGCAGGGTGTGAAGCACGAGCAGTACTTC
j_gene: TRBJ1-6; d_gene: NA; abundance: NA; v_gene: TRBV7-9; CDR3aa: CASSSPAGSNSYNSPLHF; CDR3nt: TGTGCCAGCAGCTCGCCAGCAGGGTCAAACTCCTATAATTCACCCCTCCACTTT